This TCR beta chain stems from a study of molecular identifiers for immune sequencing clone quantification. This clonotype was detected only a few times. From the PCR reads, TCRdb called clonotypes with MiXCR, one entry per CDR3 protein. The sample shows about half a million distinct CDR3 sequences, about 25% of them seen only once. From 20,000 to 1,000,000 sorted cells, naive CD8 libraries were generated with 10%, 30% or 50% RNA. The germline V gene has CDR1 SGDLS and CDR2 YYNGEE. V lost 0 bases, J lost 4 bases, and 8 bases lay in between. This CDR3 contains 14 residues. The V gene is TRBV9, the J gene TRBJ1-5; no reliable D call. Sample: naive CD8+ T cells from blood, with Jurkat cell RNA spiked in. Subset reported: FACS-sorted CD8+CD4-CCR7+CD45RA+ naive T cells. The clonotype was recovered from a human donor in good health. Some libraries in this study had Jurkat cell RNA spiked in. The CDR3 DNA reads as TGTGCCAGCAGCGTAGCTGCGGGGAATCAGCCCCAGCATTTT. This codes for CASSVAAGNQPQHF.